This T cell receptor (beta chain) was obtained from a study of T cells in Graves' hyperthyroidism and ophthalmopathy. Study observations and caveats: From stable hyperthyroidism, ophthalmopathy was separated by a 13 V-J model.

Of note for this clonotype: Its antigen is unidentified.

RNA transcripts gave rise to amplified TCR beta CDR3 regions. With the HTBI primer set, the TCR CDR3 went through a first round of RT-PCR. A single record per CDR3 protein comes from TCRdb applying MiXCR to the multiplex PCR reads. The sample has about 840,000 distinct CDR3 sequences, around 38% seen once. Graves' hyperthyroidism qualified as stable when ophthalmopathy did not progress within 18 months. Patients were excluded for uncontrolled infection, other autoimmune disease, pregnancy or lactation. It was 8.5 to 10 ml of fresh peripheral blood that supplied the PBMCs. Input material: blood. This clonotype was obtained from a man aged 18 to 30 with Graves' hyperthyroidism.

CDR3 coding DNA: TGTGCCAGCAGTTTAGTCATAGGACAGCCCTACGAGCAGTACTTC. It yields the protein CASSLVIGQPYEQYF. The chain links TRBV12-3 or TRBV12-4 to TRBJ2-7; perhaps TRBD1 as D (6 bases). Between the trimmed V and J ends, which lost 1 base and 2 bases, there was a span of 12 bases. The CDR3 contains 15 residues.